Shown below are 5 T cell receptor beta chains from a single sample sequenced in a study of shared clonotypes between healthy human individuals (dated by TCRdb to 2019 to 2021). Library preparation employed the immunoSEQ multiplex PCR assay. Sourced from immuneACCESS, this table was stored by TCRdb with only in-frame sequences that have V and J called. A share of the clones is absent; for the studies checked, an unresolved V gene accounts for under half, and the remainder has no known explanation. A total of some 630,000 clones appear in this sample, around 96% of them only once. Approximately 0.12% of the sample is in the top ten clones. CD8 naive samples were obtained by positive selection for CCR7 among CD45RO-negative cells, yielding a CD45RA+CCR7+ population from which TemRA cells were excluded. Sequencing was carried out using naive CD8+ T cells sorted from blood. The cell subset or site label, read with the paper, signifies: CD45RA+CCR7+. All receptors come from a woman aged 25 to 39 in good health.

The chain couples TRBV6-4 to TRBJ2-1; TRBD2 aligns across 7 bases. The germline gives CDR1 MRHNA, CDR2 SNTAGT. The J segment lost 8 bases and the V segment lost 2 bases, leaving 9 bases of the junction unmatched. The length of the CDR3 is 15 residues. The CDR3 nucleotides are TGTGCCAGCAGTGACCCTGGCGGGAGTCGCTATGAGCAGTTCTTC. Its translation is CASSDPGGSRYEQFF.

The chain couples TRBV2 to TRBJ2-1; D perhaps matches TRBD2 (5 bases). The germline CDR1 and CDR2 sequences are SNHLY and FYNNEI. Deletions cut 6 bases from V and 4 bases from J, with 10 bases between. The CDR3 spans 13 residues. The CDR3 sequence: CASRSRGYNEQFF. Here the CDR3 DNA reads TGTGCCAGCAGATCCCGGGGTTACAATGAGCAGTTCTTC.

V and J are TRBV19 and TRBJ1-1, with 10 nucleotides matching TRBD1. Germline CDR1 reads LNHDA; CDR2 reads SQIVND (reference sequence). There are 15 residues in the CDR3. J was trimmed by 3 bases and V by 5 bases; bases with no gene match: 6. This CDR3 reads CASSQRQGAYTEAFF. Here the CDR3 DNA reads TGTGCCAGTAGTCAAAGACAGGGGGCCTACACTGAAGCTTTCTTT.

This rearrangement joins TRBV5-8 to TRBJ2-1, with D uncertain. The V gene lost 2 bases and the J gene lost 7 bases, with 4 bases spanning the gap. The CDR3 covers 11 residues. Germline-derived CDR1 and CDR2 are SGHTS and YDEGEE. The CDR3 here is CASSFGNEQFF. In nucleotides, the CDR3 is TGTGCCAGCAGCTTTGGGAATGAGCAGTTCTTC.

The rearrangement joins TRBV29-1 to TRBJ2-7; TRBD2 aligns across 11 bases. V shed 1 base, J shed 3 bases, and the junction held 2 bases outside the gene matches. The CDR3 contains 14 residues. CDR1 SQVTM and CDR2 ANQGSEA come from the germline V gene. CDR3 amino acids: CSVEGLAGNYEQYF. The CDR3 DNA follows: TGCAGCGTTGAAGGACTAGCGGGGAACTACGAGCAGTACTTC.